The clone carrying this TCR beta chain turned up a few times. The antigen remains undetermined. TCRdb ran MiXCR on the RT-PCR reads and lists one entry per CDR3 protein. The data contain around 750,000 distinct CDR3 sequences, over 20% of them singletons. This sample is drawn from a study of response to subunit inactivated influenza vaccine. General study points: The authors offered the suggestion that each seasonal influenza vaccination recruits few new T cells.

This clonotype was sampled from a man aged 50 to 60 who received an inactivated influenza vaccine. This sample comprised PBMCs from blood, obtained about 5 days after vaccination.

The CDR3 loop is CASSQVRQGTQYF. Written as DNA, the CDR3 is TGCGCCAGCAGCCAAGTTCGGCAAGGAACCCAGTACTTC. The rearrangement uses TRBV4-3 and TRBJ2-5; D is uncertain. V shed 1 base and J shed 8 bases, with 11 bases lying between them. Germline V lookup: CDR1 LGHNA, CDR2 YSLEER. The CDR3 has 13 amino acids.